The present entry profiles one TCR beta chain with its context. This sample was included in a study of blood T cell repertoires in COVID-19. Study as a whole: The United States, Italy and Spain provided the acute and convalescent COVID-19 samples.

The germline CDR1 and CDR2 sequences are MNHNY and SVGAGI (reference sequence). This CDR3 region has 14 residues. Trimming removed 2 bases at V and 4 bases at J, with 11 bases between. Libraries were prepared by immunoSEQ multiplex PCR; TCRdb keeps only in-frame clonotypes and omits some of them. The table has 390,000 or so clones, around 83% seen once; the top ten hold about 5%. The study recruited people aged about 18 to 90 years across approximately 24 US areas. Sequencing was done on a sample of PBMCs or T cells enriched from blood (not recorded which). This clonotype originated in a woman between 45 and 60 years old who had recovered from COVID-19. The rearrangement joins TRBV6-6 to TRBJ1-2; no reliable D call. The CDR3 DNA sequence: TGTGCCAGCAGTTACAACGGAGCGAGCTATGGCTACACCTTC. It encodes CASSYNGASYGYTF.